This T cell receptor beta chain derives from a study of human T cells and chemical hapten exposure. At the level of the study: Patch testing was performed with 0.01% DPC on the upper back, with reading at 6 days.

Study observations and caveats: Patch test score showed a positive correlation with PT1 expanded TCR counts.

V dropped 8 bases and J dropped 5; count of bases not matched to a gene: 2. Per the germline V gene, CDR1 is MGHRA and CDR2 is YSYEKL. This CDR3 spans 12 amino acids. Concerning this clonotype: Its antigen is undetermined.

Time point defined: patch test 2, 6 weeks after DPC sensitization. Treatment: therapeutic diphenylcyclopropenone sensitization with weekly scalp DPC. Original processing methods: Sampled TCR counts reached a median of roughly 100,000 per sample, with values ranging from about 23,224 to 700,000. Using its own MiXCR run on the RACE reads, TCRdb lists one record per CDR3 protein. Clone size and V and J calls follow TCRdb, not the original study. The sample lists roughly 120,000 distinct CDR3 sequences, less than 10% seen once, with approximately 3% in the top ten. The rearrangement links TRBV4-1 to TRBJ2-2, with TRBD1 identical over 7 bases. Specimen: whole blood, collected in connection with sensitization to the hapten diphenylcyclopropenone (DPC). This receptor was identified in a woman between 40 and 50 years old with alopecia areata. Some clones in this sample may be carry-over from other donors' samples. The DNA of the CDR3 is TGCGCCAGCGAGGGGGCTACCGGGGAGCTGTTTTTT. Protein product: CASEGATGELFF.